This T cell receptor beta chain was identified in a study of blood T cell repertoires in COVID-19. Generated by immunoSEQ multiplex PCR, the TCRdb table keeps only in-frame clones and is missing some. Of fewer than 250,000 clones listed, 75% to 90% are singletons. The germline gives CDR1 MNHEY, CDR2 SVGEGT. CDR3 length: 16 amino acids. V shed 6 bases and J shed 3 bases, with 20 bases lying between them. Sequenced input: peripheral blood. This TCR derives from a man in his fifties or sixties who had recovered from COVID-19. The chain is built from TRBV6-2 or TRBV6-3 and TRBJ1-2, with D maybe TRBD1 (6 bases). CDR3 sequence (DNA): TGTGCCAGCAGCCCCGACAGGCCAAATCGAGACTATGGCTACACCTTC. Translating gives CASSPDRPNRDYGYTF.